This T cell receptor (beta chain) is drawn from a study of vaccination and CD4 T cells after COVID-19. Study-level background: Cultures that served as controls received a CEFX pool, an HIV-1 Nef pool, or no peptide.

This clonotype was counted between two and nine times. Its specificity is not known. CDR3 length: 15 residues. V shed 3 bases and J 8 bases; nucleotides not matched to a gene: 3. CDR1 and CDR2 from the germline V gene are SGHTA and FQGNSA. Time point noted: late sampling 161 to 241 days after vaccination in three convalescent patients. Treatment reported: roughly 11-day PBMC culture with coronavirus spike peptide pools or control peptides (ViraFEST assay). Peptide pool stimulation in ViraFEST expanded antigen-specific T cells, whose TCRs were then sequenced. PCR-confirmed positives ranged from March to December 2020, preceding US Alpha, Beta and Delta variants. With the Oncomine TCR Beta short-read assay, DNA from cultured CD4+ T cells was sequenced. TCRdb analysed the PCR reads with MiXCR anew, one entry per CDR3 protein. Of 20,000 to 30,000 distinct CDR3 sequences in the sample, over 30% were seen once.

The chain combines TRBV7-2 with TRBJ2-1; 14 bases fit TRBD2. The input for sequencing was CD4+ T cells from blood, cultured in vitro, taken about 7 months after SARS-CoV-2 vaccination. This clonotype originated in a human donor who had recovered from COVID-19. The CDR3 loop reads CASSFGLAGGDEQFF. The CDR3 region has the DNA TGTGCCAGCAGCTTCGGACTAGCGGGAGGCGATGAGCAGTTCTTC.